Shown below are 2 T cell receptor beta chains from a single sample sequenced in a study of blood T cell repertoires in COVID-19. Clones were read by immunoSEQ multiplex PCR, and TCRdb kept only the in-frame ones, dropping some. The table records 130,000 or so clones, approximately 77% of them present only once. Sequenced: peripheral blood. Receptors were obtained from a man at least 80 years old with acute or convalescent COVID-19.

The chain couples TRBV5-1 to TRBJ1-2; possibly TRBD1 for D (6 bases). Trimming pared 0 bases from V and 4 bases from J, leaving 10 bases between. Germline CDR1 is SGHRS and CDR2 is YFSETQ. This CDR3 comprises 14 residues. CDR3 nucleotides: TGCGCCAGCAGCTTGGAGCCAGGGGTCTATGGCTACACCTTC. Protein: CASSLEPGVYGYTF.

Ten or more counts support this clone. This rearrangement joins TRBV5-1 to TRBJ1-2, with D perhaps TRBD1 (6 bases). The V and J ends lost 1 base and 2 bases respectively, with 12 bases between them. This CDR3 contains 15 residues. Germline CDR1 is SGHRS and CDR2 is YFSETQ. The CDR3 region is CASSLTNRANYGYTF. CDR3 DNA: TGCGCCAGCAGCTTGACTAACAGGGCAAACTATGGCTACACCTTC.